The 3 T cell receptor beta chains given below trace back to one sample, sequenced in a study of CD8 T cells in ankylosing spondylitis (dated by TCRdb to about 2017). Library preparation used 5' RACE. Sequencing was carried out with an Illumina HiSeq 2500. TCRdb cleaned the public reads at Q25 with fastp, built clones with MiXCR and kept in-frame beta chains. Every CDR3 protein is listed once, alongside the most common genes and DNA of its rows. In this sample the table shows about 240,000 distinct CDR3 sequences, 8% to 9% of which occur a single time. More than 4% of the sample comes from the top ten. What was sequenced was blood, either unsorted or a sorted T cell fraction (not recorded which). Every receptor here comes from a female donor with ankylosing spondylitis or in good health (not recorded which).

This sequence joins TRBV4-3 and TRBJ2-3, with D maybe TRBD2 (5 bases). This CDR3 has 17 amino acids. Per germline, CDR1 LGHNA and CDR2 YSLEER. With 4 bases removed from V and 3 bases from J, the gap between germline ends came to 20 bases. This CDR3 is CASSPEIAPMPTDTQYF. CDR3 nucleotide sequence: TGCGCCAGCAGCCCCGAAATAGCGCCCATGCCTACAGATACGCAGTATTTT.

The chain uses TRBV6-5 and TRBJ2-3; perhaps TRBD1 as D (5 bases). V was trimmed by 7 bases and J by 9 bases, leaving 17 bases between them. Germline assignment: CDR1 MNHEY and CDR2 SVGAGI. The CDR3 has 13 residues. The CDR3 region has the DNA TGTGCCAGCAACCAGGGCCTATCCAACACGCAGTATTTT. The encoded protein is CASNQGLSNTQYF.

This clonotype has ten or more counts. This chain connects TRBV29-1 to TRBJ2-6; no reliable D call. Germline-derived CDR1 and CDR2 are SQVTM and ANQGSEA. The CDR3 is 15 residues long. Trimming pared 4 bases from V and 2 bases from J, leaving 12 bases between. CDR3 sequence (DNA): TGCAGCGTTGTAGCCCCTATTGCTGGGGCCAACGTCCTGACTTTC. This translates into CSVVAPIAGANVLTF. Combining the CDR3 with reference TRBV29-1 and TRBJ2-6 gives the whole variable domain SAVISQKPSRDICQRGTSLTIQCQVDSQVTMMFWYRQQPGQSLTLIATANQGSEATYESGFVIDKFPISRPNLTFSTLTVSNMSPEDSSIYLCSVVAPIAGANVLTFGAGSRLTVL.